The next 19 T cell receptor beta chains were all read from a single sample in a study of T cells after yellow fever vaccination. TCRdb re-called the 5' RACE reads through MiXCR, storing one row per CDR3 protein. The sample records 450,000 to 600,000 distinct CDR3 sequences, around a sixth being singletons. The sample was PBMCs, taken about 5 days after the first yellow fever vaccination. The receptors were sampled from a man between 18 and 35 years old who received the YFV17D yellow fever vaccine.

The rearrangement joins TRBV10-3 to TRBJ2-1; 15 bases map to TRBD2. Germline V gene data show CDR1 as ENHRY and CDR2 as SYGVKD. The CDR3 sequence is 17 residues long. V lost 6 bases, J lost 3 bases, and 6 bases stayed unmatched. CDR3 nucleotide sequence: TGTGCCATCAGCCGGACTAGCGGGGGGGCGGGCTACAATGAGCAGTTCTTC. Its translation: CAISRTSGGAGYNEQFF.

This chain joins TRBV7-8 and TRBJ2-7; 7 positions agree with TRBD1. V lost 1 base and J lost 7; bases outside the gene matches: 4. The CDR3 spans 13 residues. Germline loops: CDR1 SGHVS, CDR2 FQNEAQ. CDR3 region: CASSLVGGREQYF. The CDR3 coding sequence is TGTGCCAGCAGCTTAGTAGGGGGCAGGGAGCAGTACTTC. Combining the CDR3 with reference TRBV7-8 and TRBJ2-7 gives the whole variable domain GAGVSQSPRYKVAKRGQDVALRCDPISGHVSLFWYQQALGQGPEFLTYFQNEAQLDKSGLPSDRFFAERPEGSVSTLKIQRTQQEDSAVYLCASSLVGGREQYFGPGTRLTVT.

This clonotype was seen repeatedly, ten times or more. The chain recombines TRBV5-1 with TRBJ1-1, with 7 bases lining up with TRBD1. Germline V CDR1 and CDR2: SGHRS, YFSETQ. Trimming at V came to 0 bases and at J to 2 bases, leaving 1 base not matched to a gene. The CDR3 length is 14 residues. The CDR3 DNA reads TGCGCCAGCAGCTTGGCAGGGGGAAACACTGAAGCTTTCTTT. This translates into CASSLAGGNTEAFF.

The rearrangement links TRBV5-5 to TRBJ1-1; D gene ambiguous. Germline assignment: CDR1 SGHKS and CDR2 YYEKEE (reference sequence). CDR3 size: 14 residues. V was shortened by 4 bases and J by 0 bases, with 10 bases between the two germline ends. CDR3 region: CASSVTMLNTEAFF. As DNA, the CDR3 is TGTGCCAGCAGCGTTACTATGCTGAACACTGAAGCTTTCTTT.

Only a few counts were recorded for this clonotype. The rearrangement links TRBV7-8 to TRBJ2-5, with 9 bases fitting TRBD2. Per germline, CDR1 SGHVS and CDR2 FQNEAQ. CDR3 length: 16 amino acids. Trimming removed 0 bases from V and 5 bases from J; junction bases left unmatched: 7. Here the CDR3 DNA reads TGTGCCAGCAGCTTAGCGCCAAGCGGGGGGCGGGAGACCCAGTACTTC. Amino acid sequence: CASSLAPSGGRETQYF.

The chain combines TRBV5-6 with TRBJ2-2; no clear D gene. The CDR3 runs to 11 residues. V was clipped by 5 bases and J by 10 bases, with 9 bases between them. Looked up from germline, CDR1 is SGHDT and CDR2 is YYEEEE. As DNA, the CDR3 is TGTGCCAGCAGTTCGTTTGAGGAGCTGTTTTTT. Protein: CASSSFEELFF.

V is TRBV28 and J is TRBJ1-2, with a tentative D call TRBD1 (5 bases). CDR3 length: 13 residues. The ends were cut back, 6 bases at V and 4 bases at J, with 12 bases in the middle. Germline V gene data show CDR1 as MDHEN and CDR2 as SYDVKM. In DNA form, the CDR3 reads TGTGCCAGCAGCCCTGGGGACCTCTATGGCTACACCTTC. This encodes CASSPGDLYGYTF.

This clonotype was seen a handful of times. This chain connects TRBV5-4 to TRBJ2-3; D is ambiguous. This CDR3 spans 12 amino acids. Germline loops: CDR1 SGHNT, CDR2 YYREEE (reference sequence). Trimming removed 4 bases from V and 6 bases from J, with 9 bases in between. The CDR3 spells CASSKTTDTQYF. The CDR3 nucleotides read TGTGCCAGCAGCAAGACAACGGATACGCAGTATTTT.

The chain has TRBV11-3 and TRBJ2-7, with D possibly being TRBD1 (6 bases). V dropped 0 bases and J dropped 4 bases, with 13 bases sitting between them. The CDR3 covers 15 residues. Germline V CDR1 and CDR2: SGHNT, YENEEA. CDR3 in DNA: TGTGCCAGCAGCTTAGAGAGACAGGAAAGGTACGAGCAGTACGTC. It encodes CASSLERQERYEQYV.

The genes are TRBV12-3 or TRBV12-4 and TRBJ1-1; TRBD1 agrees at 7 bases. V trimming: 5 bases; J trimming: 3 bases; junction bases outside the gene matches: 6. This CDR3 spans 14 amino acids. The CDR3 region has the DNA TGTGCCAGCAGTCTGGGACAGAAATACACTGAAGCTTTCTTT. This encodes CASSLGQKYTEAFF.

The V and J genes are TRBV4-1 and TRBJ1-2; D gene unclear. This CDR3 comprises 18 residues. The ends were cut back, 0 bases at V and 4 bases at J, with 21 bases in the middle. CDR1 and CDR2 (germline): MGHRA, YSYEKL. This CDR3 is CASSQEGRSIIPPYGYTF. The CDR3 DNA reads TGCGCCAGCAGCCAAGAGGGAAGGTCGATCATCCCGCCCTATGGCTACACCTTC.

The sample holds many counts of this clonotype. This chain links TRBV20-1 with TRBJ2-7; 8 bases are shared with TRBD1. With V trimmed by 7 bases and J by 2 bases, 13 bases remained unmatched. CDR3 size: 15 residues. Germline-derived CDR1 and CDR2 are DFQATT and SNEGSKA (reference sequence). The CDR3 region is CSVKPGTGQTYEQYV. CDR3 in DNA: TGCAGTGTTAAACCCGGGACAGGCCAAACCTACGAGCAGTACGTC.

This clonotype was detected only a few times. The chain couples TRBV20-1 to TRBJ2-5; D is unresolved. This CDR3 contains 12 residues. V shed 6 bases and J shed 5 bases, with 13 bases lying between them. Germline V gives CDR1 DFQATT, CDR2 SNEGSKA (reference sequence). CDR3 sequence: CSAPGLGETQYF. CDR3 DNA sequence: TGCAGTGCCCCTGGGCTGGGGGAGACCCAGTACTTC.

The J gene is TRBJ2-1, the V gene TRBV4-3; D gene ambiguous. V was clipped by 3 bases and J by 9 bases, with 9 bases between them. The CDR3 covers 12 residues. Per the germline V gene, CDR1 is LGHNA and CDR2 is YSLEER. The CDR3 bases are TGCGCCAGCAGCCAGTCGAAGAGTGAGCAGTTCTTC. It encodes CASSQSKSEQFF.

This clonotype was observed a handful of times. The V and J genes are TRBV6-4 and TRBJ2-3; D is uncertain. V was trimmed by 8 bases and J by 0 bases, leaving 9 bases between them. This CDR3 is 13 amino acids long. Germline CDR1 MRHNA, CDR2 SNTAGT. The CDR3 sequence: CASASGSTDTQYF. The CDR3 DNA reads TGTGCCAGCGCGTCCGGTAGCACAGATACGCAGTATTTT.

In its sample, this clonotype was seen a few times. CDR3 bases: TGCAGTGCGCGGACAGGCCCGTACAATGAGCAGTTCTTC. As protein: CSARTGPYNEQFF. The J gene is TRBJ2-1, the V gene TRBV20-1; TRBD1 matches at 7 bases. The CDR3 consists of 13 residues. J lost 4 bases, V lost 6 bases, and 6 bases had no gene match. Per the germline V gene, CDR1 is DFQATT and CDR2 is SNEGSKA (reference sequence).

The rearrangement joins TRBV20-1 to TRBJ1-2, with D possibly being TRBD1 (6 bases). The ends were cut back, 4 bases at V and 4 bases at J, with 10 bases in the middle. Per germline, CDR1 DFQATT and CDR2 SNEGSKA (reference sequence). The CDR3 has 12 amino acids. The CDR3 DNA is TGCAGTGCTAACAGGGTCCCCTATGGCTACACCTTC. Residues: CSANRVPYGYTF.

The chain links TRBV11-1 to TRBJ1-1, with D uncertain. This CDR3 has 14 amino acids. The ends were cut back, 2 bases at V and 1 base at J, with 8 bases in the middle. Germline values: CDR1 SGHAT, CDR2 FQDESV (reference sequence). In nucleotides, the CDR3 is TGTGCCAGCAGCTTAATCATGGGGAACACTGAAGCTTTCTTT. It codes for CASSLIMGNTEAFF.

A few counts support this clonotype. The V gene is TRBV9, the J gene TRBJ2-3; D not resolved. V lost 3 bases and J 2 bases, leaving 7 bases between the germline ends. This CDR3 is built from 13 residues. Germline CDR1 SGDLS, CDR2 YYNGEE. The CDR3: CASSEDNTDTQYF. DNA of the CDR3: TGTGCCAGCAGCGAAGACAACACAGATACGCAGTATTTT.